The 15 T cell receptor beta chains below all came from one sample that was sequenced in a study of identical twins. TCRdb recomputed calls from the 5' RACE reads with MiXCR, one row per CDR3 protein. The table has fewer than 650,000 distinct CDR3 sequences, approximately 10% seen once. The data were also submitted as part of a second study, on yellow fever vaccine responses in identical twins.

The sample taken for sequencing was PBMCs. The receptors here all came from a woman between 18 and 29 years old in good health.

This clonotype was seen a handful of times. The rearrangement uses TRBV20-1 and TRBJ1-6; D unclear. Trimming took off 6 bases at V and 8 bases at J, with 14 bases between the two ends. The germline V gene encodes CDR1 DFQATT and CDR2 SNEGSKA (reference sequence). The CDR3 is 13 residues long. The CDR3 loop reads CSATSGDYSPLHF. CDR3 nucleotide sequence: TGCAGTGCCACCAGTGGCGACTATTCACCCCTCCACTTT.

In its sample, this clonotype was seen a few times. The chain carries TRBV10-3 and TRBJ2-7, with 10 bases aligning to TRBD1. V gave up 5 bases and J gave up 4 bases; unmatched junction bases: 8. Germline V gene lookup returns CDR1 ENHRY and CDR2 SYGVKD. The CDR3 length is 15 residues. The CDR3 protein is CAISTWDRGGYEQYF. The CDR3 region has the DNA TGTGCCATCAGTACATGGGACAGGGGAGGGTACGAGCAGTACTTC.

The V and J genes are TRBV4-1 and TRBJ1-3, with D unclear. Germline V CDR1 and CDR2: MGHRA, YSYEKL. V was trimmed by 4 bases and J by 0 bases, leaving 10 bases between them. The CDR3 covers 15 residues. The CDR3 DNA reads TGCGCCAGCAGCCTCGCGGTGTACTCTGGAAACACCATATATTTT. Amino acids: CASSLAVYSGNTIYF.

This clonotype was seen at least ten times. V and J are TRBV7-8 and TRBJ2-7; 11 bases are shared with TRBD2. Germline lookup yields CDR1 SGHVS and CDR2 FQNEAQ. Unmatched junction bases numbered 6, after V lost 2 bases and J lost 0 bases. This CDR3 region has 17 residues. CDR3 bases: TGTGCCAGCAGCTTAACTAGCGGGGGCCCTAGCTCCTACGAGCAGTACTTC. Residues: CASSLTSGGPSSYEQYF.

The chain joins TRBV6-1 to TRBJ2-7; 10 bases fit TRBD2. Trimming at V came to 7 bases and at J to 7 bases, leaving 10 bases not matched to a gene. Germline V gene data show CDR1 as MNHNS and CDR2 as SASEGT. The CDR3 has 14 residues. The CDR3 DNA reads TGTGCCAGCAATCCCCTAGCGGGAGTAGCGGAGCAGTACTTC. Translation: CASNPLAGVAEQYF.

This chain uses TRBV19 with TRBJ2-5; D possibly corresponds to TRBD1 (6 bases). This CDR3 comprises 14 residues. Germline V gives CDR1 LNHDA, CDR2 SQIVND (reference sequence). Trimming left V 3 bases short and J 5 bases short, with 13 bases between. The CDR3 is CASSMGRGVETQYF. The CDR3, as DNA: TGTGCCAGTAGTATGGGCAGGGGAGTGGAGACCCAGTACTTC.

Only a few counts were recorded for this clonotype. The chain is built from TRBV18 and TRBJ2-7; 7 positions agree with TRBD2. V dropped 5 bases and J dropped 4; count of bases not matched to a gene: 8. There are 14 residues in the CDR3. Germline V lookup: CDR1 KGHSH, CDR2 LQKENI. In DNA, the CDR3 is TGTGCCAGCTCAGAAGGGAGGGGAATGTACGAGCAGTACTTC. It specifies CASSEGRGMYEQYF.

This clonotype was seen many times. The chain has TRBV20-1 and TRBJ1-2, with TRBD1 as a possible D gene (5 bases). Germline V gives CDR1 DFQATT, CDR2 SNEGSKA (reference sequence). Trimming pared 3 bases from V and 0 bases from J, leaving 8 bases between. The CDR3 sequence is 13 residues long. The DNA of the CDR3 is TGCAGTGCTAGTGACAGCGCTAACTATGGCTACACCTTC. Its translation is CSASDSANYGYTF.

The V and J genes are TRBV7-9 and TRBJ2-7; D is perhaps TRBD1 or TRBD2 (6 bases each). V lost 3 bases to trimming and J lost 5 bases, with 11 bases between them. The CDR3 consists of 13 residues. CDR1 and CDR2 from the germline V gene are SEHNR and FQNEAQ (reference sequence). CDR3 amino acids: CASSLGGGDEQYF. The CDR3 nucleotides read TGTGCCAGCAGCTTGGGGGGCGGCGACGAGCAGTACTTC.

The V gene is TRBV7-2, the J gene TRBJ2-5, with TRBD2 identical over 15 bases. The germline gives CDR1 SGHTA, CDR2 FQGNSA. After removal of 4 bases from V and 7 bases from J, the junction contained 4 bases not matched to a gene. The CDR3 extends over 15 amino acids. CDR3 amino acids: CASSYRTSGGGTQYF. CDR3 DNA: TGTGCCAGCAGCTATAGGACTAGCGGGGGGGGGACCCAGTACTTC.

This chain uses TRBV11-2 with TRBJ2-3; 14 nucleotides agree with TRBD2. Germline assignment: CDR1 SGHAT and CDR2 FQNNGV. The CDR3 loop spans 19 amino acids. V shed 5 bases, J shed 4 bases, and the junction held 14 bases outside the gene matches. The CDR3 nucleotides read TGTGCCAGCAGCACCCGACTAGCGGGAGGGCCGGGGCGCTCAGATACGCAGTATTTT. Protein product: CASSTRLAGGPGRSDTQYF.

In its sample, this clonotype was seen many times. The chain couples TRBV7-2 to TRBJ2-1; the D gene is possibly TRBD2 (6 bases). Per germline, CDR1 SGHTA and CDR2 FQGNSA. The CDR3 contains 15 residues. The V gene lost 7 bases and the J gene lost 6 bases, with 19 bases spanning the gap. The CDR3 nucleotides are TGTGCCAGCACCTCCCTCGGGACTGTGGGCAATGAGCAGTTCTTC. This encodes CASTSLGTVGNEQFF.

The V and J genes are TRBV2 and TRBJ2-7, with 9 bases identical to TRBD1. J was trimmed by 6 bases and V by 7 bases; bases with no gene match: 7. Germline V gene data show CDR1 as SNHLY and CDR2 as FYNNEI. The CDR3 extends over 13 amino acids. The CDR3 DNA sequence: TGTGCCAGCACCGGGACAGGGCTGAGCGAGCAGTACTTC. It is translated as CASTGTGLSEQYF.

This clonotype has ten or more counts. The chain's CDR3 is CSVALAGGPGATGELFF. DNA of the CDR3: TGCAGCGTTGCTCTAGCGGGAGGCCCCGGGGCCACCGGGGAGCTGTTTTTT. The chain employs TRBV29-1 and TRBJ2-2; 11 bases are shared with TRBD2. The CDR3 extends over 17 amino acids. The germline V gene has CDR1 SQVTM and CDR2 ANQGSEA. Trimming at V came to 4 bases and at J to 4 bases, leaving 11 bases not matched to a gene.

Ten or more counts support this clonotype. The V gene is TRBV6-1, the J gene TRBJ2-5; D assignment may be TRBD1 or TRBD2 (5 bases each). V lost 6 bases, J lost 9 bases, and 17 bases lay in between. Germline CDR1 reads MNHNS; CDR2 reads SASEGT. The CDR3 is 13 residues long. CDR3 nucleotides: TGTGCCAGCAGGCCTACCGGGGCCTTGGCCCAGTACTTC. Translated, it gives CASRPTGALAQYF.